The 23 T cell receptor beta chains below all came from one sample that was sequenced in a study of blood T cell repertoires in COVID-19. Some clones are missing from TCRdb's copy, which holds only in-frame ones; the method was immunoSEQ multiplex PCR. There are some 100,000 clones in the sample; approximately 80% occur only once, and approximately 7% lies in the top ten. Sequenced sample: peripheral blood. The receptors were gathered from a woman aged 50 to 60 with acute or convalescent COVID-19.

The rearrangement uses TRBV28 and TRBJ1-2; the D is unclear. Germline CDR1 reads MDHEN; CDR2 reads SYDVKM. CDR3 size: 10 residues. Trimming took off 6 bases at V and 3 bases at J, with 2 bases between the two ends. CDR3 sequence (DNA): TGTGCCAGCAGCGACTATGGCTACACCTTC. It codes for CASSDYGYTF.

Written as DNA, the CDR3 is TGTGCCAGCAGTGATTGGGGACAGGGGGGCCCTGAAAAACTGTTTTTT. Protein product: CASSDWGQGGPEKLFF. This sequence joins TRBV6-1 and TRBJ1-4; 11 nucleotides agree with TRBD1. The V and J ends lost 3 bases and 7 bases, in that order; junction bases with no gene match: 7. The CDR3 length is 16 residues. Per the germline V gene, CDR1 is MNHNS and CDR2 is SASEGT.

This chain connects TRBV30 to TRBJ1-4, with 7 bases aligning to TRBD1. Losses at the gene ends were 5 bases for V and 8 bases for J; bases not matched to a gene: 8. This CDR3 is built from 13 residues. Germline values: CDR1 GTSNPN, CDR2 SVGIG (reference sequence). As DNA, the CDR3 is TGTGCCTGGTCCCGGGACAGCTCCGAAAAACTGTTTTTT. Translation: CAWSRDSSEKLFF.

This sequence joins TRBV19 and TRBJ1-3; TRBD1 is a possible D gene (5 bases). CDR1 is LNHDA and CDR2 is SQIVND in the germline V gene (reference sequence). The V gene lost 10 bases and the J gene lost 0 bases, with 19 bases spanning the gap. The CDR3 covers 16 residues. The CDR3 sequence is CATLDGADTSGNTIYF. CDR3 DNA sequence: TGTGCCACCCTGGATGGGGCGGATACCTCTGGAAACACCATATATTTT.

The chain carries TRBV18 and TRBJ1-4; D possibly corresponds to TRBD1 (6 bases). V dropped 2 bases and J dropped 7 bases, with 17 bases sitting between them. This CDR3 region has 16 residues. CDR1 is KGHSH, CDR2 LQKENI, per germline. The CDR3 DNA follows: TGTGCCAGCTCACCAGGGTCGGGACAACGGGGTGAAAAACTGTTTTTT. This gives the protein CASSPGSGQRGEKLFF.

This clone has just a few counts. The rearrangement uses TRBV2 and TRBJ2-7; 7 positions match TRBD1. Germline CDR1 SNHLY, CDR2 FYNNEI. V lost 1 base and J lost 3; bases outside the gene matches: 6. The length of the CDR3 is 15 residues. CDR3: CASSEGQGTFYEQYF. In DNA form, the CDR3 reads TGTGCCAGCAGTGAAGGACAGGGAACCTTCTACGAGCAGTACTTC. The full variable domain, in which reference TRBV2 and TRBJ2-7 provide the parts outside the CDR3, is EPEVTQTPSHQVTQMGQEVILRCVPISNHLYFYWYRQILGQKVEFLVSFYNNEISEKSEIFDDQFSVERPDGSNFTLKIRSTKLEDSAMYFCASSEGQGTFYEQYFGPGTRLTVT.

The chain recombines TRBV9 with TRBJ2-1; 14 nucleotides match TRBD2. The germline V gene has CDR1 SGDLS and CDR2 YYNGEE. The CDR3 loop spans 16 amino acids. Trimming took 3 bases from V and 7 from J; bases not matched to a gene: 6. CDR3 bases: TGTGCCAGCAGCGCCAGGACTAGCGGGGGGCTGAATGAGCAGTTCTTC. Its translation is CASSARTSGGLNEQFF.

As DNA, the CDR3 is TGTGCCAGCAGCCCCTGGGGACTCACCTACAATGAGCAGTTCTTC. It yields the protein CASSPWGLTYNEQFF. This rearrangement joins TRBV7-2 to TRBJ2-1; weak D call: TRBD2 (6 bases). Germline CDR1 is SGHTA and CDR2 is FQGNSA. V was pared by 5 bases and J by 2 bases, with 13 bases between. The CDR3 consists of 15 residues. Together with reference TRBV7-2 and TRBJ2-1, the CDR3 gives the full variable domain: GAGVSQSPSNKVTEKGKDVELRCDPISGHTALYWYRQSLGQGLEFLIYFQGNSAPDKSGLPSDRFSAERTGGSVSTLTIQRTQQEDSAVYLCASSPWGLTYNEQFFGPGTRLTVL.

The gene calls are TRBV5-1 and TRBJ2-5, with 9 nucleotides matching TRBD1. This CDR3 has 14 residues. The germline CDR1 and CDR2 sequences are SGHRS and YFSETQ. The J segment lost 5 bases and the V segment lost 4 bases, leaving 6 bases of the junction unmatched. The CDR3 nucleotides are TGCGCCAGCAGCACACAGGGGGCGGACGAGACCCAGTACTTC. Amino acid sequence: CASSTQGADETQYF.

The chain combines TRBV28 with TRBJ1-6; D is perhaps TRBD1 (6 bases). CDR3 length equals 20 residues. CDR1 MDHEN and CDR2 SYDVKM come from the germline V gene. The V end lost 6 bases, the J end lost 4 bases, and 28 bases lay between the germline ends. The CDR3 bases are TGTGCCAGCAGCCCCGTTTATGGCAGGGGAGGGGAGTCGTATAATTCACCCCTCCACTTT. Its translation is CASSPVYGRGGESYNSPLHF.

The chain recombines TRBV5-1 with TRBJ1-1; D is ambiguous. The CDR3 has 16 amino acids. The germline V and J ends were trimmed by 0 bases and 2 bases, with 14 bases remaining between them. Germline CDR1 and CDR2: SGHRS and YFSETQ. CDR3 sequence (DNA): TGCGCCAGCAGCTTGGGGCCGGGTGGCGGAAACACTGAAGCTTTCTTT. This translates into CASSLGPGGGNTEAFF.

This chain uses TRBV18 with TRBJ1-3; the D is unclear. Germline lookup yields CDR1 KGHSH and CDR2 LQKENI. This CDR3 is 15 amino acids long. V lost 2 bases and J 0 bases, leaving 8 bases between the germline ends. The CDR3 DNA reads TGTGCCAGCTCACCAGACAAGAGCTCTGGAAACACCATATATTTT. Translating it yields CASSPDKSSGNTIYF.

This chain uses TRBV5-1 with TRBJ2-7, with a tentative D call TRBD1 (5 bases). CDR3 length: 14 residues. The germline CDR1 and CDR2 sequences are SGHRS and YFSETQ. V was trimmed by 0 bases and J by 2 bases, leaving 9 bases between them. CDR3 protein: CASSLAGRAYEQYF. The CDR3 nucleotides read TGCGCCAGCAGCTTGGCCGGCAGGGCCTACGAGCAGTACTTC. Full variable domain (outside the CDR3, taken from reference TRBV5-1 and TRBJ2-7): KAGVTQTPRYLIKTRGQQVTLSCSPISGHRSVSWYQQTPGQGLQFLFEYFSETQRNKGNFPGRFSGRQFSNSRSEMNVSTLELGDSALYLCASSLAGRAYEQYFGPGTRLTVT.

This sequence joins TRBV28 and TRBJ2-1; maybe TRBD2 (6 bases). The CDR3 consists of 13 residues. The V end lost 11 bases, the J end lost 8 bases, and 19 bases lay between the germline ends. Germline assignment: CDR1 MDHEN and CDR2 SYDVKM. The CDR3 loop reads CAAGAQGGHEQFF. CDR3 coding DNA: TGTGCCGCTGGGGCCCAGGGAGGTCATGAGCAGTTCTTC.

V usage is TRBV18 and J usage is TRBJ1-2; TRBD1 matches at 7 bases. J gave up 4 bases and V 4 bases, and 9 bases lay outside the gene matches. In germline, CDR1 is KGHSH, CDR2 LQKENI. The CDR3 totals 15 residues. The CDR3 DNA reads as TGTGCCAGCTCACGCCCGACAGGGAGGAGCTATGGCTACACCTTC. The encoded protein is CASSRPTGRSYGYTF.

J is TRBJ1-6 and V is TRBV28, with D possibly TRBD1 on 6 matching bases. CDR3 size: 18 residues. Germline lookup yields CDR1 MDHEN and CDR2 SYDVKM. V gave up 6 bases and J gave up 7 bases, with 25 bases separating them. The CDR3 DNA follows: TGTGCCAGCAGCTCAGGACCAGGGGCCACCCGTAGAAATTCACCCCTCCACTTT. This sequence encodes CASSSGPGATRRNSPLHF.

The chain recombines TRBV3-1 (or the pseudogene TRBV3-2) with TRBJ1-6; the D gene is possibly TRBD1 (6 bases). V shed 5 bases and J shed 7 bases, with 12 bases lying between them. The V gene's germline CDR1 is LGHDT and CDR2 YNNKEL (reference sequence). The CDR3 totals 14 residues. The CDR3 spells CASSSFQGNSPLHF. CDR3 nucleotide sequence: TGTGCCAGCAGCTCCTTCCAGGGGAATTCACCCCTCCACTTT.

This chain connects TRBV11-2 to TRBJ2-7; D is undetermined. The germline V and J ends were trimmed by 3 bases and 2 bases, with 2 bases remaining between them. CDR3 length equals 11 residues. The germline V gene has CDR1 SGHAT and CDR2 FQNNGV. CDR3 sequence reads: CASSFTYEQYF. In DNA, the CDR3 is TGTGCCAGCAGCTTTACCTACGAGCAGTACTTC.

This sequence joins TRBV3-1 (or the pseudogene TRBV3-2) and TRBJ1-4; D is undetermined. CDR1 is LGHDT, CDR2 YNNKEL, per germline (reference sequence). The CDR3 sequence is 15 residues long. Trimming took 5 bases from V and 8 from J, leaving 18 bases between them. CDR3 sequence reads: CASSSAAHGGEKLFF. In DNA form, the CDR3 reads TGTGCCAGCAGCTCGGCGGCCCACGGAGGAGAAAAACTGTTTTTT.

V is TRBV10-3 and J is TRBJ1-3; 8 bases match TRBD1. This CDR3 spans 15 amino acids. CDR1 is ENHRY and CDR2 is SYGVKD in the germline V gene. With 0 bases clipped from V and 2 bases from J, the junction kept 0 bases outside the gene matches. The CDR3 nucleotides read TGTGCCATCAGTGAGTCGGGACAGGCTGGAAACACCATATATTTT. Translation gives CAISESGQAGNTIYF.

This clone was recorded once. J is TRBJ1-6 and V is TRBV11-2; 8 nucleotides align to TRBD1. This CDR3 contains 17 residues. Germline CDR1 is SGHAT and CDR2 is FQNNGV. The V segment lost 6 bases and the J segment 7 bases; nucleotides outside the gene matches: 14. For the CDR3, the DNA is TGTGCCAGCAGACGGCGACCCCAGGGGGCTAACAATTCACCCCTCCACTTT. Protein sequence: CASRRRPQGANNSPLHF.

V gene TRBV5-5 combines with J gene TRBJ1-1; 7 bases match TRBD1. J was trimmed by 4 bases and V by 6 bases; bases with no gene match: 15. CDR1 and CDR2 (germline): SGHKS, YYEKEE (reference sequence). The CDR3 extends over 16 amino acids. The CDR3 protein is CASIGGTGGTVTEAFF. In DNA, the CDR3 is TGTGCCAGCATAGGGGGCACTGGGGGAACCGTCACTGAAGCTTTCTTT.

This chain joins TRBV19 and TRBJ2-2, with D possibly being TRBD1 (5 bases). This CDR3 region has 15 residues. V was trimmed by 6 bases and J by 5 bases, leaving 16 bases between them. Germline lookup yields CDR1 LNHDA and CDR2 SQIVND (reference sequence). CDR3 in DNA: TGTGCCAGTAGCCTCCTCAGGGTTAGAACCGGGGAGCTGTTTTTT. Translated: CASSLLRVRTGELFF.